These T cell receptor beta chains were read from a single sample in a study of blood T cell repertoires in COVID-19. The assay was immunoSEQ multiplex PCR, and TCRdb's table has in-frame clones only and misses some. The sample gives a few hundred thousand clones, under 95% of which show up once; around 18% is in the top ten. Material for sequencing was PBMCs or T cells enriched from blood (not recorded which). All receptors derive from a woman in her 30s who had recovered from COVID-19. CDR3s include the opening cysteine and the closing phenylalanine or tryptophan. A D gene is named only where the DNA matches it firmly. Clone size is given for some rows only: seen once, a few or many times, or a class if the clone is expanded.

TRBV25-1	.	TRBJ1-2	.	TGTGCCAGCAGTGACCTCACAGGGAATGGCTACACCTTC	CASSDLTGNGYTF
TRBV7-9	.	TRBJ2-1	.	TGTGCCGAACCCGGCGGTACAATTAAGTTCTTC	CAEPGGTIKFF
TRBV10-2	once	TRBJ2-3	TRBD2	TGCGCCAGCAGCAGGACCGGGACTAGCGGGAGTTCAGATACGCAGTATTTT	CASSRTGTSGSSDTQYF
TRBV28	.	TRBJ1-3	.	TGTGCCAGCAACGCAGGGAACGTTGACCCCTCTGGAAACACCATATATTTT	CASNAGNVDPSGNTIYF
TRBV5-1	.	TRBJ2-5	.	TGCGCCACCAAGACGTCGGGTTCTCAAGAGACCCAGTACTTC	CATKTSGSQETQYF
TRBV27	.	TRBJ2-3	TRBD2	TGTGCCAGCAGTTCCCTAGCGGGAGGCCCACTGGCAGATACGCAGTATTTT	CASSSLAGGPLADTQYF
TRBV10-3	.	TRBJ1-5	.	TGTGCCATCTCTGACTTCCGGAGCAATCAGCCCCAGCATTTT	CAISDFRSNQPQHF
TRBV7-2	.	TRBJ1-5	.	TGTGCCAGCAGCCGGGAGGGGTATAGTCAGCCCCAGCATTTT	CASSREGYSQPQHF
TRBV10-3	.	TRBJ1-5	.	TGTGCCATCAGTACAGGGAGAGATCAGCCCCAGCATTTT	CAISTGRDQPQHF
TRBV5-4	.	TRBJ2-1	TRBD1	TGTGCCAGCAGCTCACGGACAGGCACGAGCTCCTACAATGAGCAGTTCTTC	CASSSRTGTSSYNEQFF
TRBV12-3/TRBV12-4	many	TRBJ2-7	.	TGTGCCAGCAGTTCCCAGGGCCTCGAGCAGTACTTC	CASSSQGLEQYF
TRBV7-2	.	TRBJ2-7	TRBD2	TGTGCCAGCAGCCGCTTGACTAGCGGGACCGACATCTACGAGCAGTACTTC	CASSRLTSGTDIYEQYF